Described below is a single T cell receptor beta chain sequence and its context. A read error may be the cause here, since a much bigger clone is one base away. Regarding time point: pre-sensitization, week 0. Treatment denoted: therapeutic diphenylcyclopropenone sensitization with weekly scalp DPC. Total RNA extraction was carried out from unfractionated whole blood. This entry is derived from a study of human T cells and chemical hapten exposure. The CDR3 contains 16 residues. The germline CDR1 and CDR2 sequences are MDHEN and SYDVKM. Trimming removed 5 bases at V and 3 bases at J, with 16 bases between. TCRdb recomputed calls from the RACE reads with MiXCR, one row per CDR3 protein. The sample lists about 30,000 distinct CDR3 sequences; about 9.4% were seen once.

The clonotype comes from a man aged 45-60 years with alopecia areata. Some clones in this sample may be carry-over from other donors' samples. The chain uses TRBV28 and TRBJ2-2; TRBD1 might be the D (5 bases). The sequencing used whole blood, collected in connection with sensitization to the hapten diphenylcyclopropenone (DPC). The chain's CDR3 is CASSPLEGAYTGELFF. The CDR3 DNA reads TGTGCCAGCAGTCCCCTCGAAGGGGCGTACACCGGGGAGCTGTTTTTT. The whole variable domain, filled in from reference TRBV28 and TRBJ2-2, reads DVKVTQSSRYLVKRTGEKVFLECVQDMDHENMFWYRQDPGLGLRLIYFSYDVKMKEKGDIPEGYSVSREKKERFSLILESASTNQTSMYLCASSPLEGAYTGELFFGEGSRLTVL.